The next 13 T cell receptor beta chains were all read from a single sample in a study of CD8 T cells in ankylosing spondylitis. The study, taken as a whole, reports: For ankylosing spondylitis blood, a TCR beta motif of fewer than 10 highly homologous variants appeared characteristic.

TCRdb recomputed calls from the 5' RACE reads with MiXCR, one row per CDR3 protein. Of approximately 400,000 distinct CDR3 sequences listed, more than 25% were seen once; the top ten hold 0.85% to 1%. No antigen is known for these receptors. Sequenced material: blood, either unsorted or a sorted T cell fraction (not recorded which). All receptors come from a male donor with ankylosing spondylitis.

On this clonotype: A much larger clone sits a single nucleotide away, making a read error possible. V gene TRBV11-3 combines with J gene TRBJ1-1, with a tentative D call TRBD1 (5 bases). Trimming took off 1 base at V and 6 bases at J, with 9 bases between the two ends. This CDR3 is 13 amino acids long. Germline V gene data show CDR1 as SGHNT and CDR2 as YENEEA. DNA of the CDR3: TGTGCCAGCAGCTTAGGCAGGGTCGCTGAAGCTTTCTTT. Its translation is CASSLGRVAEAFF.

This clonotype was detected a few times. The genes are TRBV11-2 and TRBJ2-7; tentative D call: TRBD1 (6 bases). Trimming took off 5 bases at V and 7 bases at J, with 18 bases between the two ends. CDR1 is SGHAT and CDR2 is FQNNGV in the germline V gene. The CDR3 length is 14 residues. The CDR3 here is CASSPGHRVGEQYV. CDR3 nucleotide sequence: TGTGCCAGCAGCCCAGGGCACAGGGTAGGGGAGCAGTACGTC.

This clonotype was counted a few times. This rearrangement joins TRBV5-1 to TRBJ2-7; 7 bases are shared with TRBD2. The CDR3 consists of 15 residues. Germline assignment: CDR1 SGHRS and CDR2 YFSETQ. The trim removed 7 bases at V and 1 base at J, leaving 11 bases unmatched. For the CDR3, the DNA is TGCGCCAGCGCCAGGCTCCCGGGAGGATCCTACGAGCAGTACGTC. Translating it yields CASARLPGGSYEQYV.

The rearrangement uses TRBV4-2 and TRBJ1-4; 9 bases are shared with TRBD1. Germline loops: CDR1 LGHNA, CDR2 YNFKEQ. The CDR3 has 15 residues. The J segment lost 8 bases and the V segment lost 3 bases, leaving 7 bases of the junction unmatched. In nucleotides, the CDR3 is TGTGCCAGCAGCCATCAGGACAGGGGCGGCGAAAAACTGTTTTTT. This codes for CASSHQDRGGEKLFF.

The chain combines TRBV6-1 with TRBJ1-5, with D perhaps TRBD1 (5 bases). V was pared by 5 bases and J by 5 bases, with 10 bases between. Germline V CDR1 and CDR2: MNHNS, SASEGT. The CDR3 has 13 residues. CDR3 DNA sequence: TGTGCCAGCAGTCCAGGGCCGGATCAGCCCCAGCATTTT. It specifies CASSPGPDQPQHF.

The gene calls are TRBV5-1 and TRBJ1-4; D remains ambiguous. The germline V gene has CDR1 SGHRS and CDR2 YFSETQ. CDR3 length: 14 residues. Trimming pared 6 bases from V and 2 bases from J, leaving 11 bases between. CDR3 DNA sequence: TGCGCCAGCACCTTAGACGCGACTAATGAAAAACTGTTTTTT. It translates to CASTLDATNEKLFF.

The chain has TRBV3-1 and TRBJ2-7, with D possibly TRBD1 on 5 matching bases. The CDR3 is 13 amino acids. V dropped 5 bases and J dropped 0 bases, with 8 bases sitting between them. CDR1 LGHDT and CDR2 YNNKEL come from the germline V gene (reference sequence). The CDR3 is CASSNRNSYEQYV. The CDR3 DNA is TGTGCCAGCAGCAACAGGAACTCCTACGAGCAGTACGTC.

The chain couples TRBV5-1 to TRBJ2-1; a weak D match, TRBD2 (6 bases). This CDR3 spans 14 amino acids. V was shortened by 0 bases and J by 5 bases, with 9 bases between the two germline ends. The germline V gene has CDR1 SGHRS and CDR2 YFSETQ. The CDR3 is CASSLDGGNNEQFF. In nucleotides, the CDR3 is TGCGCCAGCAGCTTGGACGGGGGAAACAATGAGCAGTTCTTC.

This clonotype was picked up a small number of times. V and J are TRBV3-1 and TRBJ2-1; 8 bases align to TRBD1. CDR3 length: 16 amino acids. V lost 4 bases, J lost 7 bases, and 12 bases stayed unmatched. From germline, CDR1 is LGHDT and CDR2 YNNKEL (reference sequence). The CDR3 region has the DNA TGTGCCAGCAGCCCACCACGACAGGGGCTACCAAATGAGCAGTTCTTC. It encodes CASSPPRQGLPNEQFF.

The J gene is TRBJ2-1, the V gene TRBV5-1, with 14 bases aligning to TRBD2. Germline V lookup: CDR1 SGHRS, CDR2 YFSETQ. This CDR3 is 16 amino acids long. After removal of 4 bases from V and 7 bases from J, the junction contained 7 bases not matched to a gene. This CDR3 is CASSSRGTSGRNEQFF. CDR3 sequence (DNA): TGCGCCAGCAGCAGTCGGGGGACTAGCGGGAGAAATGAGCAGTTCTTC.

This chain connects TRBV20-1 to TRBJ1-1; unclear D gene. The CDR3 totals 16 residues. Germline V CDR1 and CDR2: DFQATT, SNEGSKA (reference sequence). The ends were cut back, 0 bases at V and 1 base at J, with 15 bases in the middle. The CDR3 spells CSARDGMGFTNTEAFF. CDR3 nucleotides: TGCAGTGCTAGAGATGGAATGGGGTTCACGAACACTGAAGCTTTCTTT.

This clonotype was recorded a few times. As DNA, the CDR3 is TGTGCCAGCAGTGAATTCCGGCACAAAGGCAACGAGCAGTACTTC. This codes for CASSEFRHKGNEQYF. The chain couples TRBV2 to TRBJ2-7, with D unresolved. Trimming removed 2 bases at V and 5 bases at J, with 16 bases between. In germline, CDR1 is SNHLY, CDR2 FYNNEI. This CDR3 has 15 amino acids.

DNA for the CDR3: TGTGCCTGGGCGGCGAGAGACAATCAGCCCCAGCATTTT. Amino acid sequence: CAWAARDNQPQHF. The J gene is TRBJ1-5, the V gene TRBV30; D is uncertain. Trimming cost V 5 bases and J 3 bases, with 11 bases left between them. The CDR3 is made up of 13 amino acids. The germline gives CDR1 GTSNPN, CDR2 SVGIG (reference sequence).